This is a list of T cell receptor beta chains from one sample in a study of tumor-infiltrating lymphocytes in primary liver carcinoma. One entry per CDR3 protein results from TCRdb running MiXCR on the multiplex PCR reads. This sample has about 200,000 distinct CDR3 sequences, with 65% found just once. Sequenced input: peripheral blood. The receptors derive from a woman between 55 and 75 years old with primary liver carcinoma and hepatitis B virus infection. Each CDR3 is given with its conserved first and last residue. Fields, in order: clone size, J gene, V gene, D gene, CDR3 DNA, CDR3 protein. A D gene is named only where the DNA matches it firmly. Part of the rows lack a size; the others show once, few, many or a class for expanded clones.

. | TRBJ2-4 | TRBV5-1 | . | TGCGCCAGCAGCTTGGCCTTAGGTAGCGGCTGCGGTAGAGCCAAAAACATTCAGTACTTC | CASSLALGSGCGRAKNIQYF
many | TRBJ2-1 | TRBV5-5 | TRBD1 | TGTGCCAGCAGCTTGGAGGGGGCGATTTGGGATGAGCAGTTCTTC | CASSLEGAIWDEQFF
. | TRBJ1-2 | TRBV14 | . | TGTGCCAGCAGCCAAGATCTGCGAGGGAATGGCTACACCTTC | CASSQDLRGNGYTF
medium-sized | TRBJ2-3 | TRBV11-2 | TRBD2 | TGTGCCAGCAGCTTAAGGGGCCTAGCGGGATTGAGAGTCCGCACAGATACGCAGTATTTT | CASSLRGLAGLRVRTDTQYF
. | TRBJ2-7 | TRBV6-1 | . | TGTGCCAGCAGTTCCGGGTTGGGGGGACGGTACTACGAGCAGTGCTTC | CASSSGLGGRYYEQCF
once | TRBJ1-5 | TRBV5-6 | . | TGTGCCTGCCCAGCTTCTAATGAGAGGAGGTGGAACAATCAGCCCCAGCATTTT | CACPASNERRWNNQPQHF
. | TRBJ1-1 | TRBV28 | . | TGTGCCAGCAGTTGGGGCCAGTGGACTGAAGCTTTCTTT | CASSWGQWTEAFF
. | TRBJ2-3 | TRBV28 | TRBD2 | TGTGCCAGCAGTTTTTTAGCGGGAGGGCAACATACGCAGTATTTT | CASSFLAGGQHTQYF
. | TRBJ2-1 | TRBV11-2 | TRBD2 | TGTGCCAGCAGCGGACGGACTAGTACCTGCTCCTACAATGAGCAGTTCTTC | CASSGRTSTCSYNEQFF
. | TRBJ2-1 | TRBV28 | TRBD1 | TGTGCCAGCAGTTCGACCCTCCGGGACAGGGGGTGGAATGAGCAGTTCTTC | CASSSTLRDRGWNEQFF
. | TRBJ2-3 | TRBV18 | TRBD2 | TGTGCCAGCTCACCGGGACTAGCGGCGGGGACAGATACGCAGTATTTT | CASSPGLAAGTDTQYF
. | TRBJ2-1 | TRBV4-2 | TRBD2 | TGTACCAACAGCCGAGCTACGGGACTAGCGGGAGTTAGGGTACGCGATGAGCAGTTCTTC | CTNSRATGLAGVRVRDEQFF
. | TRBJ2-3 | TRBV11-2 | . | TGTACCAGCAGCTTAGCTCCGTTCACAGATACACAGTATTTT | CTSSLAPFTDTQYF
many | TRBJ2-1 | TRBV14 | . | TGTGCCAGCAGCCAAGTTGTAGCGAGCTCCTACAATGAGCAGTTCTTC | CASSQVVASSYNEQFF
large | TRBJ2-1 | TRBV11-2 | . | TGTGCCAGCAGTCCGGACTCGAGGTATAGGGAGCAGTTCTTC | CASSPDSRYREQFF
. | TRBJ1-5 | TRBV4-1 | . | TGTGCCAGCAGCCAAGGGATTCGGGGGGCGCGGTATCAGCCCCAGCATTTT | CASSQGIRGARYQPQHF
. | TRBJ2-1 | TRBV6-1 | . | TGTGTCAGCAGGGGAGCGCAGGGTGGGTCCTACAATGAGCAGTTCTTC | CVSRGAQGGSYNEQFF
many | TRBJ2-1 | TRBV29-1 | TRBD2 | TGCAGCGTTCCACCCTTAGCGGGAGGGCCCTCCGGTGTTTATGAGCAGTTCTTC | CSVPPLAGGPSGVYEQFF
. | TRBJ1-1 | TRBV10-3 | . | TGTACCACTAACCCGGGTCACACTGAAGCTTTCTTT | CTTNPGHTEAFF
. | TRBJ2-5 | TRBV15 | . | TGTGCCACCAGCAGAGTCTACGATGGGCAAGAGACCCAGTACTTC | CATSRVYDGQETQYF
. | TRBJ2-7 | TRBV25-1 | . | TGTGCCAACGATGGGGGGTACGAGCAGTACTTC | CANDGGYEQYF
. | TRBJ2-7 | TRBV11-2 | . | TGTGCCAGCAGCCCCATGCTGGGGAGTGCTAGGTACGAGCAGTACTTC | CASSPMLGSARYEQYF
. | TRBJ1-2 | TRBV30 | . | TGTGCCTGGAGAGAGATTTGGATTAACTATGGCTACACCTTC | CAWREIWINYGYTF
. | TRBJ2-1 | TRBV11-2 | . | TGTGCCAGCAGCCCGGCGTATTTTGGGTCTACCGGGAGTCACAATGAGCAATTCTTC | CASSPAYFGSTGSHNEQFF
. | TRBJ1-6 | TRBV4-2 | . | TGTGCCAGCAGCCGTGAAAGGGGGAGTTTGTCACCCCTCCACTTT | CASSRERGSLSPLHF
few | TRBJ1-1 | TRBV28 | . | TGTGCCAGCAGTTTGTCTGGGGATCGAGAAGCTTTCTTT | CASSLSGDREAFF
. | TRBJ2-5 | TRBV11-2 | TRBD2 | TGTGCCAGCAGCCACTCCCGTAGTAGCGGGAGAGAGATCCAGTACTTC | CASSHSRSSGREIQYF
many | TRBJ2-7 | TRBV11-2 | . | TGTGCCAGCAGCTACAACGAGCAGTACTTC | CASSYNEQYF
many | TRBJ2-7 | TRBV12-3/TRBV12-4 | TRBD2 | TGTGCCAGCAAAGCAGCGGGAGGCTACGAGCAGTACTTC | CASKAAGGYEQYF
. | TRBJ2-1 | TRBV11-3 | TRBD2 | TGTGCCAACAGCTTTCAAAATTCCGGGACTAGCGGGAGGAGGGCCAATGAGCGGTTCTTC | CANSFQNSGTSGRRANERFF
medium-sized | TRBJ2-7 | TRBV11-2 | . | TGTGCCAGCAGCTTAGAAGGAGGCCCCTACGAGCAGTACTTC | CASSLEGGPYEQYF
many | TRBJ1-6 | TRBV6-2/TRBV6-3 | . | TGTGCCAGCAGTTACCTACAGGGTAACTCACCCCTCCACTTT | CASSYLQGNSPLHF
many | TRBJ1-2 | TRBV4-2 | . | TGTGCCAGCAGCCAAGAAGGGGGTCCTCTTTATGGCTACACCTTC | CASSQEGGPLYGYTF
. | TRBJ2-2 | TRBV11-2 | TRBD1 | TGTGCCAGCAGTTTAGGACAGGTGGCCGGGGAGCTGTTTTTT | CASSLGQVAGELFF
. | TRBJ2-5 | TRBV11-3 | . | TGTGCCTGCAGCTTAGGGGCGTATCAAGAGACACAGTACTTC | CACSLGAYQETQYF
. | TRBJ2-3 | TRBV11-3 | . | TGTGCCAGCAGCCCCTCGACAGGCCCAGATACGCAATATTTT | CASSPSTGPDTQYF
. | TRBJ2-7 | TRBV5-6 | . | TGTGCCGGCAGCCGTAGGGCCTTGAGCTCCTACGAGCAGTACTTC | CAGSRRALSSYEQYF
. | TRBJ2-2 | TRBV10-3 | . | TGTGCCATCAGTCCCGCGAACACCGGGGGGCTGTTTTTT | CAISPANTGGLFF
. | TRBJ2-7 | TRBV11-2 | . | TGTGCCAGCAGCTTACACCTTTTAGGGGCCGTGCGGGGTAAGCAGTACTTC | CASSLHLLGAVRGKQYF
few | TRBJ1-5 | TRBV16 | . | TGTGCCAGCAGCCAACTTAGGGGTAGCAATCAGCCCCAGCATTTT | CASSQLRGSNQPQHF
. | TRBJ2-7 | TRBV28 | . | TGTGCCAGCAGAGTCGACAGTTACGAGCAGTACTTC | CASRVDSYEQYF